This T cell receptor (beta chain) originates from a study of regulatory T cells in long-lasting Graves disease. Study-wide background: Antithyroid drugs had been taken under 3 months by newly diagnosed Graves' patients. Study results and caveats: For persistent Graves' patients, TCR diversity was lower than for newly diagnosed ones.

As for this clonotype: Its antigen is as yet unknown.

This CDR3 region has 16 residues. V shed 5 bases, J shed 8 bases, and the junction held 11 bases outside the gene matches. The germline CDR1 and CDR2 sequences are SGHTA and FQGTGA. Arm-PCR of CDR3 regions and iRepertoire HTBI primers were the basis on which TCR beta libraries were built. TCRdb recomputed calls from the multiplex PCR reads with MiXCR, one row per CDR3 protein. This sample has hundreds of thousands of distinct CDR3 sequences; approximately 15% occur once, and the top ten carry around 18%. This sample's time point: newly diagnosed GD, antithyroid drugs for less than 3 months. PBMC-derived RNA was used for the TCR library. This sample was shared with a second study, whose subject was T cells in Graves' hyperthyroidism and ophthalmopathy. That publication notes: Pregnant or lactating patients were excluded, as were those with uncontrolled infection or other autoimmune disease.

The material was peripheral blood mononuclear cells (PBMCs), obtained at new diagnosis, from a patient treated with antithyroid drugs. The receptor comes from a woman between 25 and 40 years old with Graves disease. The chain combines TRBV7-3 with TRBJ2-1; 11 bases align to TRBD2. CDR3 loop: CASSDTTSGRGDEQFF. As DNA, the CDR3 is TGTGCCAGCAGCGATACAACTAGCGGGAGAGGCGATGAGCAGTTCTTC. Full variable domain (remainder filled in from reference TRBV7-3 and TRBJ2-1): GAGVSQTPSNKVTEKGKYVELRCDPISGHTALYWYRQSLGQGPEFLIYFQGTGAADDSGLPNDRFFAVRPEGSVSTLKIQRTERGDSAVYLCASSDTTSGRGDEQFFGPGTRLTVL.